Sequencing of this T cell receptor (beta chain) was carried out in a study of regulatory T cells in long-lasting Graves disease. With iRepertoire HTBI primers and Arm-PCR of CDR3 regions, TCR beta libraries were built. TCRdb re-called the multiplex PCR reads through MiXCR, storing one row per CDR3 protein. The sample holds hundreds of thousands of distinct CDR3 sequences; 15% to 20% are singletons and the top ten take roughly 40%. Described time point: newly diagnosed GD, antithyroid drugs for less than 3 months. From PBMCs, RNA was extracted and then used to make the TCR library. This clonotype was seen at least ten times. Sample: peripheral blood mononuclear cells (PBMCs), taken at new diagnosis, from a patient treated with antithyroid drugs. This receptor was taken from a female donor with Graves disease.

The CDR3 coding sequence is TGTGCCAGCAGCGCCCAGGACAGCTACGAGCAGTACTTC. Residues: CASSAQDSYEQYF. This rearrangement joins TRBV9 to TRBJ2-7; D is possibly TRBD1 (6 bases). Per germline, CDR1 SGDLS and CDR2 YYNGEE. The CDR3 spans 13 residues. Trimming cost V 3 bases and J 3 bases, with 10 bases left between them.